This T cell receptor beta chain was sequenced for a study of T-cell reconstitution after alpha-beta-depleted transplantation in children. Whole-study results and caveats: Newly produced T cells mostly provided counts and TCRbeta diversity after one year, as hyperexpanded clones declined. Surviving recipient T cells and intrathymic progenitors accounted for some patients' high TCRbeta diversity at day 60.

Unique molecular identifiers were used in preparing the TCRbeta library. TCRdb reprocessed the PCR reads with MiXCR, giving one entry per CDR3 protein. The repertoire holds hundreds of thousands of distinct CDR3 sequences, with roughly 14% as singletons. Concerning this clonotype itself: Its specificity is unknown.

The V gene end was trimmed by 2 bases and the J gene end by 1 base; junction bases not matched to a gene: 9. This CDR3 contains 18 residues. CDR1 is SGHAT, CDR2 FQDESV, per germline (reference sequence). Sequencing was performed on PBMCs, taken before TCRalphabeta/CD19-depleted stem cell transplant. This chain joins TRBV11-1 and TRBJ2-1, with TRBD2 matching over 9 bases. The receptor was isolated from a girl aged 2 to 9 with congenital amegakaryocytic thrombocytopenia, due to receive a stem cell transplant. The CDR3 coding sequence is TGTGCCAGCAGCTTATATCGAGGTAGCGGGAGATCCTACAATGAGCAGTTCTTC. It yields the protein CASSLYRGSGRSYNEQFF.